A single sample gave rise to the 3 T cell receptor beta chains below, sequenced in a study of blood T cells in healthy people across ages. Using a J-beta primer mix together with a sample-barcoded 5' primer, a second PCR was run for about 6 to 12 cycles. TCRdb independently ran MiXCR on the 5' RACE reads; one entry per CDR3 protein. The data show approximately 400,000 distinct CDR3 sequences, over 45% seen once. Source material: blood. All receptors derive from a man aged 55-75 years in good health.

Turning to this clonotype: Germline is not matched at one junction end, which may reflect a read error. The chain carries TRBV29-1 and TRBJ1-4; TRBD1 matches 7 bases. Germline CDR1 and CDR2: SQVTM and ANQGSEA. This CDR3 has 15 amino acids. DNA for the CDR3: TGCAGCGTTGAAGTGAGGGGGGGACAGCGAGAAAAACCGTTTTTT. It codes for CSVEVRGGQREKPFF.

The chain joins TRBV20-1 to TRBJ1-1, with D uncertain. Deletions cut 3 bases from V and 0 bases from J, with 11 bases between. The germline V gene encodes CDR1 DFQATT and CDR2 SNEGSKA (reference sequence). This CDR3 is built from 14 residues. CDR3 nucleotide sequence: TGCAGTGCTAGCACCAGGACTCTGAACACTGAAGCTTTCTTT. This sequence encodes CSASTRTLNTEAFF.

This clonotype came up a few times. The rearrangement joins TRBV5-1 to TRBJ2-5; TRBD2 matches at 10 bases. From germline, CDR1 is SGHRS and CDR2 YFSETQ. J lost 1 base, V lost 0 bases, and 3 bases had no gene match. This CDR3 region has 16 residues. In DNA, the CDR3 is TGCGCCAGCAGCTTGGTTCCTAGCGGGGGCCAAGAGACCCAGTACTTC. It encodes CASSLVPSGGQETQYF. The whole variable domain, remainder taken from reference TRBV5-1 and TRBJ2-5, is KAGVTQTPRYLIKTRGQQVTLSCSPISGHRSVSWYQQTPGQGLQFLFEYFSETQRNKGNFPGRFSGRQFSNSRSEMNVSTLELGDSALYLCASSLVPSGGQETQYFGPGTRLLVL.